The TCR beta chain under discussion was sequenced for a study of blood T cell repertoires in COVID-19. Study-wide background: PBMCs, B-cell-depleted T cells, or T cells provided the cDNA or gDNA that made up the material.

Germline CDR1 is MDHEN and CDR2 is SYDVKM. Trimming pared 11 bases from V and 5 bases from J, leaving 19 bases between. This CDR3 comprises 13 residues. TCRdb's copy holds only in-frame clones and misses some; the assay was immunoSEQ multiplex PCR. The sample records about 250,000 clones, about 89% being singletons. The source material was peripheral blood. This TCR was sampled from a woman aged 60-70 years who had recovered from COVID-19. This chain joins TRBV28 and TRBJ2-7, with D tentatively TRBD1 (5 bases). The CDR3 DNA reads as TGTGCCTCCGCCTTACCAGGGATCCACGAGCAGTACTTC. Amino acids: CASALPGIHEQYF.